This T cell receptor (beta chain) was obtained from a study of vaccination and CD4 T cells after COVID-19. General study points: Convalescent patients gained a median approximately 90% of their reactive clones only post-vaccination.

Sequence data for DNA of cultured CD4+ T cells were generated by the Oncomine TCR Beta short-read assay. It was cultured CD4+ T cells from which genomic DNA was extracted. TCRdb reanalysed the PCR reads using MiXCR and keeps one entry per CDR3 protein. The sample contains more than 6,000 distinct CDR3 sequences, less than 25% of which appear only once. In regard to this clonotype: What it binds is not known.

The CDR3 has 12 amino acids. Germline V gene lookup returns CDR1 SQVTM and CDR2 ANQGSEA. Trimming cost V 4 bases and J 3 bases, with 9 bases left between them. The treatment here: roughly nine-day PBMC culture with coronavirus spike peptide pools or control peptides (ViraFEST assay). The authors cultured fewer than 2.5 million PBMCs per well with 7.5 to 10 IU/ml IL-2 and 8.5 to 10 ug/ml peptide pools. This receptor was identified in a human donor who had recovered from COVID-19. The sequences come from CD4+ T cells from blood, cultured in vitro, collected after SARS-CoV-2 vaccination. The chain recombines TRBV29-1 with TRBJ1-1, with D tentatively TRBD1 (5 bases). CDR3: CSVGDGYTEAFF. CDR3 in DNA: TGCAGCGTTGGGGACGGTTACACTGAAGCTTTCTTT.